The next 12 T cell receptor beta chains were all read from a single sample in a study of OX40 agonist ivuxolimab in advanced cancers. Clones were read by immunoSEQ multiplex PCR, and TCRdb kept only the in-frame ones, dropping some. The sample lists some 44,000 clones, 82% occurring once. The input for sequencing was CD4+ or CD8+ T cells sorted from blood, taken in a trial of the OX40 agonist ivuxolimab. These receptors all stem from an adult with an advanced solid tumor such as melanoma, head and neck, liver or kidney cancer.

The J gene is TRBJ2-3, the V gene TRBV27; 10 nucleotides agree with TRBD1. V gave up 5 bases and J gave up 5 bases; unmatched junction bases: 7. Germline V gene sequence: CDR1 MNHEY, CDR2 SMNVEV (reference sequence). The CDR3 is 15 residues long. In DNA, the CDR3 is TGTGCCAGCAGTCTCTTGACAGGGGGCGGAGATACGCAGTATTTT. Its protein is CASSLLTGGGDTQYF.

The chain uses TRBV7-2 and TRBJ2-3, with D uncertain. Looked up from germline, CDR1 is SGHTA and CDR2 is FQGNSA. This CDR3 is built from 12 residues. V lost 3 bases and J 5 bases, leaving 6 bases between the germline ends. CDR3 nucleotides: TGTGCCAGCAGCTTCGCAGGAGATACGCAGTATTTT. Translation: CASSFAGDTQYF.

The rearrangement links TRBV6-5 to TRBJ2-1, with D unresolved. CDR1 MNHEY and CDR2 SVGAGI come from the germline V gene. Trimming left V 0 bases short and J 7 bases short, with 7 bases between. This CDR3 has 13 amino acids. The CDR3 coding sequence is TGTGCCAGCAGTTACTCGAATGGGAATGAGCAGTTCTTC. It is translated as CASSYSNGNEQFF.

The genes are TRBV7-9 and TRBJ1-2; D might be TRBD1 (6 bases). Germline CDR1 is SEHNR and CDR2 is FQNEAQ (reference sequence). This CDR3 contains 16 residues. V dropped 5 bases and J dropped 5 bases, with 21 bases sitting between them. CDR3 nucleotide sequence: TGTGCCAGCAGCGACCCCCGGGACACCCTTAATTATGGCTACACCTTC. It yields the protein CASSDPRDTLNYGYTF.

The V call is TRBV7-9, the J call TRBJ2-2, with 8 bases fitting TRBD2. Germline V gene lookup returns CDR1 SEHNR and CDR2 FQNEAQ (reference sequence). The CDR3 is made up of 16 amino acids. Losses at the gene ends were 6 bases for V and 6 bases for J; bases not matched to a gene: 12. CDR3 DNA sequence: TGTGCCAGCAGGCGGAGGGGACTAGAGGTTCCCGGGGAGCTGTTTTTT. Translating gives CASRRRGLEVPGELFF.

This rearrangement joins TRBV18 to TRBJ2-1; 8 bases are shared with TRBD2. The germline CDR1 and CDR2 sequences are KGHSH and LQKENI. V shed 1 base, J shed 2 bases, and the junction held 4 bases outside the gene matches. The CDR3 consists of 16 residues. For the CDR3, the DNA is TGTGCCAGCTCACCACAAGCGGGACTAGCCTACAATGAGCAGTTCTTC. Protein product: CASSPQAGLAYNEQFF.

The chain combines TRBV6-1 with TRBJ2-6; D remains unclear. CDR1 and CDR2 (germline): MNHNS, SASEGT. Trimming removed 2 bases from V and 0 bases from J, with 8 bases in between. The CDR3 has 16 amino acids. The CDR3 here is CASSEQIYSGANVLTF. The DNA for the CDR3 is TGTGCCAGCAGTGAACAGATTTACTCTGGGGCCAACGTCCTGACTTTC.

J is TRBJ1-3 and V is TRBV5-1; 8 nucleotides align to TRBD1. There are 13 residues in the CDR3. Unmatched junction bases numbered 6, after V lost 3 bases and J lost 10 bases. Germline V lookup: CDR1 SGHRS, CDR2 YFSETQ. The CDR3 DNA follows: TGCGCCAGCAGCTGGGACAGGCCGGATACCATATATTTT. Translated, it gives CASSWDRPDTIYF.

The chain carries TRBV10-3 and TRBJ2-3, with 11 bases fitting TRBD2. CDR1 and CDR2 from the germline V gene are ENHRY and SYGVKD. CDR3 length: 16 amino acids. The junction had 8 bases not matched to a gene; V was cut back by 6 bases and J by 3 bases. The CDR3 nucleotides are TGTGCCATCAGCCCGGGACTAGCGGCGTTAACAGATACGCAGTATTTT. Its translation: CAISPGLAALTDTQYF.

The V and J genes are TRBV7-3 and TRBJ2-7, with unresolved D. V was trimmed by 4 bases and J by 2 bases, leaving 0 bases between them. CDR3 length: 10 residues. Germline values: CDR1 SGHTA, CDR2 FQGTGA. CDR3 in amino acids: CASSSYEQYF. The CDR3 DNA is TGTGCCAGCAGCTCCTACGAGCAGTACTTC.

J is TRBJ1-1 and V is TRBV10-1; 7 bases line up with TRBD1. V lost 4 bases and J lost 4; bases outside the gene matches: 15. CDR1 is WNHNN, CDR2 SYGVQD, per germline (reference sequence). The CDR3 covers 17 residues. This CDR3 is CASSARDSPPRSTEAFF. The CDR3, as DNA: TGCGCCAGCAGTGCCCGGGACAGCCCCCCTAGGAGCACTGAAGCTTTCTTT.

The rearrangement links TRBV7-6 to TRBJ2-3, with D unresolved. The CDR3 is 13 amino acids. CDR1 is SGHVS, CDR2 FNYEAQ, per germline. V lost 2 bases, J lost 2 bases, and 5 bases lay in between. CDR3 nucleotides: TGTGCCAGCAGCTTAACTAACACAGATACGCAGTATTTT. Residues: CASSLTNTDTQYF. The full variable domain, completed using reference TRBV7-6 and TRBJ2-3, is GAGVSQSPRYKVTKRGQDVALRCDPISGHVSLYWYRQALGQGPEFLTYFNYEAQQDKSGLPNDRFSAERPEGSISTLTIQRTEQRDSAMYRCASSLTNTDTQYFGPGTRLTVL.